This paragraph covers one T cell receptor (beta chain) sequence. Study processing details: Owing to the provision of junction-only sequences devoid of quality scores by immunoSEQ, filtering differed. The assay was immunoSEQ multiplex PCR, and TCRdb's table has in-frame clones only and misses some. The DNA was the basis for D and trimming; V, J and clone size are from that table. The data show 740,000 or so clones, around three quarters seen once. These data come from a study of shared clonotypes between healthy human individuals. The overall study: Every donor yielded three CD4 naive, three CD4 memory, two CD8 naive and one CD8 memory plate.

The CDR3 consists of 13 residues. CDR1 and CDR2 from the germline V gene are SNHLY and FYNNEI. V lost 10 bases and J lost 3; bases outside the gene matches: 8. Those who donated were healthy HIV-negative adults, with no recent acute infections or vaccinations reported. CD4+ cells yielded CD45RA+ naive and CD45RA-negative memory subsets. Sequenced: memory CD4+ T cells sorted from blood. The subset here: CD45RA-negative fraction. V usage is TRBV2 and J usage is TRBJ2-7, with TRBD1 identical over 8 bases. The TCR originated in a woman between 25 and 40 years old in good health. CDR3 loop: CAIMTGENYEQYF. As DNA, the CDR3 is TGTGCCATCATGACAGGGGAAAACTACGAGCAGTACTTC.